The 13 T cell receptor beta chains below come from one sample, sequenced in a study of technical replicates of blood from a few donors. Sequencing was performed with immunoSEQ multiplex PCR; in TCRdb, only in-frame clones are kept and a portion is missing. The table shows approximately 99,000 clones, with approximately 96% occurring only once. Material: T cells isolated from PBMCs. These receptors originate from a human donor in good health.

The chain carries TRBV5-1 and TRBJ2-3; 8 bases fit TRBD1. CDR3 length: 16 amino acids. J lost 2 bases, V lost 4 bases, and 9 bases had no gene match. The germline V gene has CDR1 SGHRS and CDR2 YFSETQ. The CDR3 spells CASSPAGGYITDTQYF. The CDR3 coding sequence is TGCGCCAGCAGCCCGGCAGGGGGCTATATCACAGATACGCAGTATTTT.

The gene calls are TRBV6-1 and TRBJ2-7; TRBD1 matches at 7 bases. Germline trimming cut 8 bases from V and 3 bases from J; bases unmatched to any gene: 10. Germline V gene data show CDR1 as MNHNS and CDR2 as SASEGT. This CDR3 contains 14 residues. The CDR3 region is CASRNRDSYYEQYF. CDR3 nucleotide sequence: TGTGCCAGCCGAAACAGGGACAGCTACTACGAGCAGTACTTC.

The chain joins TRBV27 to TRBJ2-7; D is perhaps TRBD1 (6 bases). V lost 8 bases to trimming and J lost 3 bases, with 17 bases between them. The CDR3 consists of 14 residues. Germline lookup yields CDR1 MNHEY and CDR2 SMNVEV (reference sequence). The CDR3 nucleotides are TGTGCCAGCGGACACGGGACATCCGACTACGAGCAGTACTTC. Translation: CASGHGTSDYEQYF.

CDR3 region: CASLQGPETQYF. In DNA form, the CDR3 reads TGTGCCAGCCTCCAGGGGCCCGAGACCCAGTACTTC. The V and J genes are TRBV6-1 and TRBJ2-5; weak D call: TRBD1 (6 bases). V was trimmed by 8 bases and J by 5 bases, leaving 12 bases between them. Germline CDR1 reads MNHNS; CDR2 reads SASEGT. The CDR3 extends over 12 amino acids.

The rearrangement joins TRBV19 to TRBJ2-1; 10 bases fit TRBD1. Germline V gene data show CDR1 as LNHDA and CDR2 as SQIVND (reference sequence). The ends lost 4 bases at V and 6 bases at J; junction bases unmatched: 9. This CDR3 is built from 16 residues. CDR3 in DNA: TGTGCCAGTAGTAGCACCGGGACAGGGGTACTCAATGAGCAGTTCTTC. It codes for CASSSTGTGVLNEQFF.

The V and J genes are TRBV5-1 and TRBJ2-3; possible D gene TRBD2, 6 bases. Germline-derived CDR1 and CDR2 are SGHRS and YFSETQ. CDR3 size: 14 residues. Trimming cost V 4 bases and J 6 bases, with 15 bases left between them. CDR3 nucleotide sequence: TGCGCCAGCAGCGCGAACAGCGGGCGTGATACGCAGTATTTT. Its translation: CASSANSGRDTQYF.

This chain connects TRBV10-3 to TRBJ2-5; tentative D call: TRBD1 (6 bases). The CDR3 is made up of 12 amino acids. Deletions cut 10 bases from V and 2 bases from J, with 11 bases between. The germline gives CDR1 ENHRY, CDR2 SYGVKD. CDR3 coding DNA: TGTGCCACCGCACAGGGACAAGAGACCCAGTACTTC. Its translation: CATAQGQETQYF.

As DNA, the CDR3 is TGTGCCAGCAGCTTAAGGCCGGGACACCCCCCCTCTTCTAAGGATGGCTACACCTTC. As protein: CASSLRPGHPPSSKDGYTF. The chain combines TRBV7-8 with TRBJ1-2, with D tentatively TRBD1 (6 bases). The CDR3 length is 19 residues. V gave up 2 bases and J gave up 6 bases, with 28 bases separating them. Germline CDR1 and CDR2: SGHVS and FQNEAQ.

The chain uses TRBV14 and TRBJ2-5; 10 bases are a match to TRBD2. CDR3 size: 18 residues. The V and J ends lost 4 bases and 5 bases, in that order; junction bases with no gene match: 16. Germline values: CDR1 SGHDN, CDR2 FVKESK. CDR3 sequence (DNA): TGTGCCAGCAGCCCCGGACTTTCGAGCGGGAGGGCCATGGAGACCCAGTACTTC. Encoded protein: CASSPGLSSGRAMETQYF. Filled out from reference TRBV14 and TRBJ2-5, the complete variable domain reads EAGVTQFPSHSVIEKGQTVTLRCDPISGHDNLYWYRRVMGKEIKFLLHFVKESKQDESGMPNNRFLAERTGGTYSTLKVQPAELEDSGVYFCASSPGLSSGRAMETQYFGPGTRLLVL.

The CDR3 region is CAWSLPGGEQYF. The CDR3 nucleotides read TGTGCCTGGAGCCTTCCAGGGGGTGAGCAGTACTTC. This sequence joins TRBV30 and TRBJ2-7; 7 bases are shared with TRBD1. Germline trimming cut 3 bases from V and 7 bases from J; bases unmatched to any gene: 6. The germline CDR1 and CDR2 sequences are GTSNPN and SVGIG (reference sequence). The CDR3 sequence is 12 residues long.

V gene TRBV19 combines with J gene TRBJ2-3; 11 bases map to TRBD1. This CDR3 spans 14 amino acids. The germline V gene has CDR1 LNHDA and CDR2 SQIVND (reference sequence). The ends lost 6 bases at V and 3 bases at J; junction bases unmatched: 2. The CDR3 spells CASSGDRGTDTQYF. The DNA of the CDR3 is TGTGCCAGTAGCGGGGACAGGGGGACAGATACGCAGTATTTT.

This clone was counted a single time. This chain connects TRBV5-1 to TRBJ1-3, with unresolved D. The CDR3 has 16 residues. CDR1 is SGHRS, CDR2 YFSETQ, per germline. Trimming removed 0 bases from V and 0 bases from J, with 10 bases in between. The CDR3 here is CASSLGRGSSGNTIYF. Written as DNA, the CDR3 is TGCGCCAGCAGCTTGGGGCGAGGGAGCTCTGGAAACACCATATATTTT.

The rearrangement uses TRBV2 and TRBJ2-7; 7 bases align to TRBD2. The CDR3 loop spans 15 amino acids. Germline CDR1 and CDR2: SNHLY and FYNNEI. With 5 bases clipped from V and 0 bases from J, the junction kept 7 bases outside the gene matches. The chain's CDR3 is CASSLGLADSYEQYF. The CDR3 coding sequence is TGTGCCAGCAGTCTGGGGCTAGCGGACTCCTACGAGCAGTACTTC.